This passage covers 22 T cell receptor beta chains from one sample sequenced in a study of OX40 agonist ivuxolimab in advanced cancers. Assay used: immunoSEQ multiplex PCR; TCRdb lists only in-frame clones, some missing. The profile covers some 81,000 clones, with around 87% appearing a single time and less than 8% taken by the ten largest. The source material was CD4+ or CD8+ T cells sorted from blood, sampled in a trial of the OX40 agonist ivuxolimab. The receptors stem from an adult with an advanced solid tumor such as melanoma, head and neck, liver or kidney cancer.

V is TRBV5-1 and J is TRBJ2-5; unclear D gene. In germline, CDR1 is SGHRS, CDR2 YFSETQ. The CDR3 is 14 residues long. Between the trimmed V and J ends, which lost 4 bases and 1 base, there was a span of 11 bases. The CDR3 region has the DNA TGCGCCAGCAGCCCCTTGAAGTTCCAAGAGACCCAGTACTTC. This encodes CASSPLKFQETQYF.

This clone was recorded only once. V usage is TRBV28 and J usage is TRBJ2-3; 7 bases fit TRBD2. Losses at the gene ends were 6 bases for V and 1 base for J; bases not matched to a gene: 10. CDR1 and CDR2 from the germline V gene are MDHEN and SYDVKM. The CDR3 loop spans 16 amino acids. This CDR3 is CASSSPGTTRTDTQYF. The CDR3, as DNA: TGTGCCAGCAGCTCCCCAGGGACTACGCGCACAGATACGCAGTATTTT. Using reference TRBV28 and TRBJ2-3 for the parts outside the CDR3, the full variable domain is DVKVTQSSRYLVKRTGEKVFLECVQDMDHENMFWYRQDPGLGLRLIYFSYDVKMKEKGDIPEGYSVSREKKERFSLILESASTNQTSMYLCASSSPGTTRTDTQYFGPGTRLTVL.

This chain uses TRBV6-4 with TRBJ2-1; 8 positions match TRBD2. CDR3 size: 18 residues. J lost 4 bases, V lost 2 bases, and 13 bases had no gene match. CDR1 is MRHNA, CDR2 SNTAGT, per germline. The CDR3 is CASSDLPSGSRLYNEQFF. The CDR3 nucleotides read TGTGCCAGCAGTGACCTGCCTAGCGGGTCTCGCCTTTACAATGAGCAGTTCTTC.

The chain has TRBV11-3 and TRBJ2-2; a weak D match, TRBD1 (5 bases). This CDR3 is built from 12 residues. V lost 5 bases and J 7 bases, leaving 8 bases between the germline ends. Germline values: CDR1 SGHNT, CDR2 YENEEA. The CDR3 spells CASSPQGGELFF. The CDR3 nucleotides read TGTGCCAGCAGCCCCCAGGGCGGGGAGCTGTTTTTT.

The chain uses TRBV28 and TRBJ2-5, with D maybe TRBD2 (5 bases). The CDR3 is 13 residues long. V was trimmed by 3 bases and J by 2 bases, leaving 7 bases between them. From germline, CDR1 is MDHEN and CDR2 SYDVKM. The CDR3: CASSLWEQETQYF. CDR3 sequence (DNA): TGTGCCAGCAGTTTGTGGGAGCAAGAGACCCAGTACTTC.

The chain uses TRBV2 and TRBJ1-1; a weak D match, TRBD1 (5 bases). Between the trimmed V and J ends, which lost 8 bases and 5 bases, there was a span of 12 bases. The length of the CDR3 is 12 residues. The germline gives CDR1 SNHLY, CDR2 FYNNEI. The CDR3 region has the DNA TGTGCCAGCGGGGAGGGGAGGACTGAAGCTTTCTTT. This translates into CASGEGRTEAFF.

The chain recombines TRBV3-1 (or the pseudogene TRBV3-2) with TRBJ2-7, with D unclear. V shed 8 bases and J shed 6 bases, with 5 bases lying between them. Germline assignment: CDR1 LGHDT and CDR2 YNNKEL (reference sequence). The CDR3 is 9 residues long. The CDR3 here is CASWFEQYF. In nucleotides, the CDR3 is TGTGCCAGCTGGTTCGAGCAGTACTTC.

This clone was seen once. V usage is TRBV9 and J usage is TRBJ2-2; no clear D gene. Germline lookup yields CDR1 SGDLS and CDR2 YYNGEE. The CDR3 covers 14 residues. V shed 0 bases and J shed 4 bases, with 7 bases lying between them. DNA for the CDR3: TGTGCCAGCAGCGTAGCACAGACCACCGGGGAGCTGTTTTTT. As protein: CASSVAQTTGELFF.

The rearrangement uses TRBV27 and TRBJ2-1; 11 bases align to TRBD2. Germline V gene sequence: CDR1 MNHEY, CDR2 SMNVEV (reference sequence). This CDR3 has 15 amino acids. V shed 8 bases and J 6 bases; nucleotides not matched to a gene: 9. The CDR3 loop reads CASGVTSGTPNEQFF. DNA for the CDR3: TGTGCCAGCGGGGTGACTAGCGGGACCCCCAATGAGCAGTTCTTC.

The chain couples TRBV5-5 to TRBJ1-6; the D gene is possibly TRBD1 (5 bases). Trimming cost V 0 bases and J 10 bases, with 20 bases left between them. Per the germline V gene, CDR1 is SGHKS and CDR2 is YYEKEE (reference sequence). CDR3 length equals 17 residues. CDR3 bases: TGTGCCAGCAGCTTGGAGAGCCCAGGGCTAGTGTGGTCACCCCTCCACTTT. Protein: CASSLESPGLVWSPLHF. Looking up the rest from reference TRBV5-5 and TRBJ1-6 gives the full variable domain: DAGVTQSPTHLIKTRGQQVTLRCSPISGHKSVSWYQQVLGQGPQFIFQYYEKEERGRGNFPDRFSARQFPNYSSELNVNALLLGDSALYLCASSLESPGLVWSPLHFGNGTRLTVT.

The chain is built from TRBV7-9 and TRBJ2-6, with D perhaps being TRBD1 or TRBD2 (5 bases each). The CDR3 runs to 19 residues. Germline V gene data show CDR1 as SEHNR and CDR2 as FQNEAQ (reference sequence). V was trimmed by 1 base and J by 3 bases, leaving 19 bases between them. This CDR3 is CASSLVGGGLGYGANVLTF. CDR3 in DNA: TGTGCCAGCAGCTTAGTTGGGGGTGGCTTGGGGTATGGGGCCAACGTCCTGACTTTC.

CDR3 in DNA: TGCGCCAGCAGCTTGGACCTTCAGGGAGGTAATTCACCCCTCCACTTT. It specifies CASSLDLQGGNSPLHF. The chain couples TRBV5-1 to TRBJ1-6, with D perhaps matching TRBD1 (5 bases). Trimming pared 0 bases from V and 6 bases from J, leaving 13 bases between. This CDR3 spans 16 amino acids. Germline V gene sequence: CDR1 SGHRS, CDR2 YFSETQ.

This chain connects TRBV15 to TRBJ1-3, with D hard to call. This CDR3 comprises 14 residues. Per germline, CDR1 LNHNV and CDR2 YYDKDF (reference sequence). V lost 1 base and J 2 bases, leaving 6 bases between the germline ends. In nucleotides, the CDR3 is TGTGCCACCAGCAGAGGGGCGGCTGGAAACACCATATATTTT. This sequence encodes CATSRGAAGNTIYF.

This clone was seen more than once but under ten times. The CDR3 nucleotides are TGTGCCAGCAGTGTGTACGGATTTGGAGGCTACACCTTC. It is translated as CASSVYGFGGYTF. V is TRBV2 and J is TRBJ1-2; D unclear. The CDR3 is 13 amino acids. The ends were cut back, 4 bases at V and 8 bases at J, with 14 bases in the middle. The germline V gene has CDR1 SNHLY and CDR2 FYNNEI.

The rearrangement joins TRBV4-3 to TRBJ1-5; D remains ambiguous. CDR1 is LGHNA and CDR2 is YSLEER in the germline V gene. CDR3 size: 13 residues. V dropped 0 bases and J dropped 2 bases, with 2 bases sitting between them. DNA of the CDR3: TGCGCCAGCAGCCAAGACGGCAATCAGCCCCAGCATTTT. It encodes CASSQDGNQPQHF.

This clone was detected only a few times. The rearrangement joins TRBV5-1 to TRBJ1-1; D unclear. The CDR3 sequence is 13 residues long. The germline V gene has CDR1 SGHRS and CDR2 YFSETQ. V gave up 0 bases and J gave up 5 bases, with 8 bases separating them. In DNA form, the CDR3 reads TGCGCCAGCAGCTTGGAGTCCCGGACTGAAGCTTTCTTT. It yields the protein CASSLESRTEAFF.

The CDR3 loop reads CASSLVLGVNYGYTF. CDR3 in DNA: TGTGCCAGCAGCTTGGTATTGGGCGTTAACTATGGCTACACCTTC. This chain joins TRBV5-4 and TRBJ1-2, with D unresolved. Germline CDR1 reads SGHNT; CDR2 reads YYREEE (reference sequence). The V end was cut by 0 bases, the J end by 1 base, with 10 bases between. The length of the CDR3 is 15 residues.

This chain joins TRBV10-3 and TRBJ2-2, with TRBD1 matching 10 bases. Germline assignment: CDR1 ENHRY and CDR2 SYGVKD. The CDR3 spans 15 residues. Losses at the gene ends were 4 bases for V and 6 bases for J; bases not matched to a gene: 5. This chain's CDR3 is CAISGRQGASGELFF. The CDR3 nucleotides read TGTGCCATCAGTGGGAGACAGGGGGCATCCGGGGAGCTGTTTTTT.

The gene calls are TRBV5-4 and TRBJ2-1; 11 bases align to TRBD2. This CDR3 has 16 amino acids. CDR1 is SGHNT and CDR2 is YYREEE in the germline V gene (reference sequence). Germline trimming cut 4 bases from V and 6 bases from J; bases unmatched to any gene: 9. CDR3 sequence (DNA): TGTGCCAGCAGCGCAACTAGCGGGAGCGCTTTCAATGAGCAGTTCTTC. Amino acid sequence: CASSATSGSAFNEQFF. The whole variable domain, remainder taken from reference TRBV5-4 and TRBJ2-1, is ETGVTQSPTHLIKTRGQQVTLRCSSQSGHNTVSWYQQALGQGPQFIFQYYREEENGRGNFPPRFSGLQFPNYSSELNVNALELDDSALYLCASSATSGSAFNEQFFGPGTRLTVL.

J is TRBJ2-7 and V is TRBV18; perhaps TRBD1 as D (6 bases). CDR1 and CDR2 from the germline V gene are KGHSH and LQKENI. V lost 3 bases to trimming and J lost 0 bases, with 12 bases between them. CDR3 length equals 15 residues. The CDR3 sequence is CASSPTGSSSYEQYF. The CDR3 DNA follows: TGTGCCAGCTCACCGACAGGTTCGAGCTCCTACGAGCAGTACTTC.

The table lists this clone with a count of one. The chain links TRBV6-1 to TRBJ2-1; TRBD2 matches 11 bases. CDR3 length: 14 amino acids. Germline loops: CDR1 MNHNS, CDR2 SASEGT. The J segment lost 10 bases and the V segment lost 1 base, leaving 3 bases of the junction unmatched. CDR3 bases: TGTGCCAGCAGTGAAGATGCTAGCGGGAGGGAGCAGTTCTTC. Translated, it gives CASSEDASGREQFF.

A word on this clone: One junction end disagrees with the germline gene, perhaps due to a read error. The V and J genes are TRBV7-3 and TRBJ2-7, with a weak D call TRBD2 (6 bases). Looked up from germline, CDR1 is SGHTA and CDR2 is FQGTGA. This CDR3 contains 15 residues. The CDR3 sequence is CASSLAGGGAYEQYF. The CDR3 DNA sequence: TGTGCCAGCAGCTTAGCGGGCGGAGGGGCCTACGAGCAGTATTTC.